This entry concerns a single TCR beta chain. Its antigen is currently not known. Per-base qualities were not stored, and no clone one base away is much larger. This sample is part of a study of blood T cell repertoires in COVID-19 (dated by TCRdb to about 2020). Background for the entire study: Collaborator samples came from the United States, Italy and Spain and covered acute and convalescent phases of COVID-19. The prospective study material was composed of cDNA or gDNA derived from T cells, B-cell-depleted T cells, or PBMCs. The dataset comprised deeply sampled blood TCRbeta repertoires from subjects exposed to, actively infected with, or recovered from COVID-19. The repertoires were made available in a free public database intended to serve as a resource for research on the immune response to SARS-CoV-2. The samples were drawn from the first 160 participants of the ongoing ImmuneRACE study and from 1,254 subjects provided by 6 global collaborators. A de-identified subject ID, COVID-19 status, age in years and sex were almost always included in the sample metadata. Where HLA class I and class II types were available, the types were taken from metadata supplied by the sample provider, not from assay-based typing. Broader findings and caveats from the paper: Clinical and demographic metadata were provided uncurated, with the amount varying by source and participant.

Taken from cysteine to phenylalanine, the CDR3 has 16 residues. The CDR3 DNA has 48 bases and is translated from base 1. Sequences KGHDR (CDR1) and SFDVKD (CDR2) are obtained from the germline V gene. V ends up 3 bases short and J 10 bases short, with an unmatched junction base count of 12. One collaborating source in Seattle enrolled patients during active infection and followed them longitudinally through the course of disease. The collaborating institutions used their own protocols to collect whole blood in K2EDTA tubes. For TCRbeta analysis, collaborators shipped samples in one of three forms: frozen whole blood, isolated PBMCs, or DNA extracted from either of those sample types. TCRbeta CDR3 regions were amplified from genomic DNA by means of the immunoSEQ Assay, a bias-controlled multiplex PCR. The study's processing was this. Within the assay, amplification of reference gene primers was used to estimate how many nucleated cells each sample contained. Sequence reads were collapsed and filtered to measure the absolute abundance of every unique TCRbeta CDR3 rearrangement. Productive Simpson clonality was computed per sample as the square root of Simpson's diversity index over productive rearrangements. Entries here come from immuneACCESS through TCRdb and include only in-frame sequences with V and J called. Some clones fail to appear in such tables; in the studies checked, an unresolved V gene covers under half of the shortfall, and the cause of the remainder is unknown. V and J calls plus clone size are reproduced from that table; the DNA served to infer D and trimming. This sample is represented by about 160,000 clones; under 85% of them were singletons. The ten most abundant clones make up approximately 6.9% of the sample.

Sequencing was carried out using peripheral blood. This receptor was obtained from an elderly man with COVID-19, enrolled during active disease. The sequence joins TRBV24-1 to TRBJ2-3; the junction holds 10 bases that match TRBD2. The CDR3 region reads CATSDNLAGVEFAQYF. DNA sequence: TGTGCCACCAGTGATAACCTAGCGGGGGTCGAGTTTGCGCAGTATTTT.